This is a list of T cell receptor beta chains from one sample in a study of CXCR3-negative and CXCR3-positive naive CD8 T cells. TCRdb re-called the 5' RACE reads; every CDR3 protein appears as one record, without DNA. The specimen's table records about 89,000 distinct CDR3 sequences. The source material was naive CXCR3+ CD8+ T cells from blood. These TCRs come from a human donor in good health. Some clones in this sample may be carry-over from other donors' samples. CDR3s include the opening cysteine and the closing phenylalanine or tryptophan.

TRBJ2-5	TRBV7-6	CASSSDGVPQETQYF
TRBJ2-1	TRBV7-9	CASSLGVSDFNEQFF
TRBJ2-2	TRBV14	CASSQGGPRELFF
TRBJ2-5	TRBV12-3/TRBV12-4	CAIPHIQETQYF
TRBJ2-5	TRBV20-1	CSARDPAQGGAWETQYF
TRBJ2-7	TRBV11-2	CASSTHRDEQYF
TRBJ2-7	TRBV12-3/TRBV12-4	CASSATGTGVDYEQYF
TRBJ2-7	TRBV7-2	CASSLSALAYEQYF
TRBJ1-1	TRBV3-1	CASIKNTEAFF
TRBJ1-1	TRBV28	CASSPGRTALNTEAFF
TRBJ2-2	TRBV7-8	CASSLAGWREWLFF
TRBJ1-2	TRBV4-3	CASSRFRGDYGYTF
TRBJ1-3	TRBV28	CASSTIDPGNTIYF
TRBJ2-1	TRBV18	CASSPSSNNEQFF
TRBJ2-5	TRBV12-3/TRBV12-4	CASSLVVGGGETQYF
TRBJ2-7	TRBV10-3	CAISEGAGGPYEQYF
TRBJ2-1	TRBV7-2	CASSTEDRSILGDEQFF
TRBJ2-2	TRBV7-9	CASTFWGVETGELFF
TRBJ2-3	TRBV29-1	CSVEARAPDTQYF
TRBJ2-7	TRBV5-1	CASSPPPSLTGAFYYEQYF
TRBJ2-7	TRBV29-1	CSVDDAAYEQYF
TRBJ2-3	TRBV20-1	CSARGLTLSTDTQYF
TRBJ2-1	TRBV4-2	CASSQDVGGTTLNNEQFF
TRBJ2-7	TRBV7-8	CASSPHRGSSYEQYF